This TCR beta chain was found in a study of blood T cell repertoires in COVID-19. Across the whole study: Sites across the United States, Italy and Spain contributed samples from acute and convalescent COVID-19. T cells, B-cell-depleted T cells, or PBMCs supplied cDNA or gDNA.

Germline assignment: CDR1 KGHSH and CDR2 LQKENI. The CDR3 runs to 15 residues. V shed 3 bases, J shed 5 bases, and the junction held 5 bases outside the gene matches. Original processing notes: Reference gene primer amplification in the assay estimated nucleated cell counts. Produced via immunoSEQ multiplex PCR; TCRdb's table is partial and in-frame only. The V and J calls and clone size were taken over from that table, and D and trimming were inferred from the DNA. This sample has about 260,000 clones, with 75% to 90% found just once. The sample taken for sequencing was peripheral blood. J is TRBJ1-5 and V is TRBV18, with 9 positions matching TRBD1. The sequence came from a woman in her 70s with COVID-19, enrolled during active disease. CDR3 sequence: CASSPPGQGDQPQHF. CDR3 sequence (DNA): TGTGCCAGCTCACCCCCGGGACAGGGCGATCAGCCCCAGCATTTT.